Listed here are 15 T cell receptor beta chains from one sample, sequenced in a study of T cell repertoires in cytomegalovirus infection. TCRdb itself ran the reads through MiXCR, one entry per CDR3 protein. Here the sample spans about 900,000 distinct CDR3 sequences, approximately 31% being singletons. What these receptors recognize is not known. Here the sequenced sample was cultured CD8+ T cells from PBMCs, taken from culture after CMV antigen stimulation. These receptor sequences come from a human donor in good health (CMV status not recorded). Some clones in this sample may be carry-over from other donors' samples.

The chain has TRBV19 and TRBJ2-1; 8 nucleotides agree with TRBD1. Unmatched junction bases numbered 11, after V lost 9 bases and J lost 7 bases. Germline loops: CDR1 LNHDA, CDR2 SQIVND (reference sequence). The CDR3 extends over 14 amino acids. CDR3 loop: CASQGALGINEQFF. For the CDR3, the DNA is TGTGCCAGCCAGGGGGCTCTAGGAATAAATGAGCAGTTCTTC.

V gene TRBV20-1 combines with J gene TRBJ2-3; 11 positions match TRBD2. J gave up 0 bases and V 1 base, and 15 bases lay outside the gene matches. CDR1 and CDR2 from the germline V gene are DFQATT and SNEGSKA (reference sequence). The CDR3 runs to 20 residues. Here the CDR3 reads CSARGPGLAGGRPSTDTQYF. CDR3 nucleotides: TGCAGTGCTAGAGGACCCGGCCTAGCGGGGGGAAGACCTAGCACAGATACGCAGTATTTT.

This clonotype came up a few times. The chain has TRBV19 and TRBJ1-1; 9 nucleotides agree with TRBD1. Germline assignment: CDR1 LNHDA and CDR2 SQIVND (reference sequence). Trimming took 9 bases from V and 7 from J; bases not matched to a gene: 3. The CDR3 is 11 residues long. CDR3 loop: CASRDRDEAFF. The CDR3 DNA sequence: TGTGCCAGCCGGGACAGGGATGAAGCTTTCTTT.

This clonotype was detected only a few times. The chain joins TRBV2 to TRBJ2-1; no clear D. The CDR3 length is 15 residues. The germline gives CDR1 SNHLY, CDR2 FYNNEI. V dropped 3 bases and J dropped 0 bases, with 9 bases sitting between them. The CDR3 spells CASSEATNSYNEQFF. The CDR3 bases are TGTGCCAGCAGTGAGGCTACCAACTCCTACAATGAGCAGTTCTTC.

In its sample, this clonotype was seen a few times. The CDR3 bases are TGTGCCAGCAGCCTCCGGGAGGGTACTTGGGAGGAGCAGTTCTTC. This encodes CASSLREGTWEEQFF. The chain recombines TRBV7-9 with TRBJ2-1; the match to TRBD2 covers 8 bases. The germline V gene encodes CDR1 SEHNR and CDR2 FQNEAQ (reference sequence). With 5 bases clipped from V and 10 bases from J, the junction kept 13 bases outside the gene matches. The CDR3 is 15 amino acids.

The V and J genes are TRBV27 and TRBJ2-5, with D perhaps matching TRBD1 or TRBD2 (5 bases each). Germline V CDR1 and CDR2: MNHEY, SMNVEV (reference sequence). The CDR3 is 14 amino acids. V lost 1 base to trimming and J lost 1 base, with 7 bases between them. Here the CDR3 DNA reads TGTGCCAGCAGTTTATACGGGGCCCAAGAGACCCAGTACTTC. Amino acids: CASSLYGAQETQYF.

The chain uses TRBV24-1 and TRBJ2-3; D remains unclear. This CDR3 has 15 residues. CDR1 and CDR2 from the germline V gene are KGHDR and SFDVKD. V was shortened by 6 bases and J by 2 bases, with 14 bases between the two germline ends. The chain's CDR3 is CATSPGRIYTDTQYF. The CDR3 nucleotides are TGTGCCACCAGTCCCGGACGGATTTACACAGATACGCAGTATTTT.

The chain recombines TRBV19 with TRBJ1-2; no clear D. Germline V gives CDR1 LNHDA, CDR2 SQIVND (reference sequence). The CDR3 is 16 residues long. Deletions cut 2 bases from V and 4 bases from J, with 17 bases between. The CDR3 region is CASSIRRTSDTYGYTF. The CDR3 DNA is TGTGCCAGTAGTATAAGAAGGACCTCTGATACCTATGGCTACACCTTC. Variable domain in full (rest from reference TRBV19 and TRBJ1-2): DGGITQSPKYLFRKEGQNVTLSCEQNLNHDAMYWYRQDPGQGLRLIYYSQIVNDFQKGDIAEGYSVSREKKESFPLTVTSAQKNPTAFYLCASSIRRTSDTYGYTFGSGTRLTVV.

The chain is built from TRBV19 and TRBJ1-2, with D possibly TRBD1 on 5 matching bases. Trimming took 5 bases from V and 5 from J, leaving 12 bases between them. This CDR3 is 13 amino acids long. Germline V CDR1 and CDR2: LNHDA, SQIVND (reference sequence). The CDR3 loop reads CASSPWTQYGYTF. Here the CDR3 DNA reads TGTGCCAGTAGTCCTTGGACACAATATGGCTACACCTTC.

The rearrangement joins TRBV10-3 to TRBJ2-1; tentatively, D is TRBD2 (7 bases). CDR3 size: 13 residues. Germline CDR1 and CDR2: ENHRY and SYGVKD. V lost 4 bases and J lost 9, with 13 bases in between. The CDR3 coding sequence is TGTGCCATCAGTGTCGGGGGGCCCGGTGAGCAGTTCTTC. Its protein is CAISVGGPGEQFF.

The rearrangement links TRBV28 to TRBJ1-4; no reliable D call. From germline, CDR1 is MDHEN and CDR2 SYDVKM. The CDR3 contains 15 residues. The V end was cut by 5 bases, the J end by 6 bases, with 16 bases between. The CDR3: CASSRWMFTDEKLFF. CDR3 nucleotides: TGTGCCAGCAGTCGATGGATGTTCACGGATGAAAAACTGTTTTTT.

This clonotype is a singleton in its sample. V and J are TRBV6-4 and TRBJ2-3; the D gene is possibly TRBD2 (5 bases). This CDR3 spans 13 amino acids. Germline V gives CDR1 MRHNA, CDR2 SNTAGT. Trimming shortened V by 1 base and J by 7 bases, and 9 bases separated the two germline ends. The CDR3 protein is CASSDYDGNTQYF. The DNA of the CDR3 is TGTGCCAGCAGTGACTACGACGGGAATACGCAGTATTTT.

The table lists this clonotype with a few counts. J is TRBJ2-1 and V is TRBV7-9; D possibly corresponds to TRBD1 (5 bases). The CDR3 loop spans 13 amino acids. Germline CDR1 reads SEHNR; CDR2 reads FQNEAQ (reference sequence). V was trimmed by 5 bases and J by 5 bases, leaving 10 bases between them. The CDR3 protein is CASSPPRDNEQFF. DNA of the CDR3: TGTGCCAGCAGCCCGCCCAGGGACAATGAGCAGTTCTTC.

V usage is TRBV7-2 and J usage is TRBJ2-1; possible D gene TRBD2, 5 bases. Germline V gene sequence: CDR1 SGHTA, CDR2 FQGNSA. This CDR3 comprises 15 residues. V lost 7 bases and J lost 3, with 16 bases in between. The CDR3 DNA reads TGTGCCAGCATCCGCTCGGCGGGCCTCTACAATGAGCAGTTCTTC. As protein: CASIRSAGLYNEQFF.

The CDR3: CASGFEDRESNTGELFF. The DNA for the CDR3 is TGTGCTAGTGGTTTTGAGGACAGGGAATCGAACACCGGGGAGCTGTTTTTT. The chain uses TRBV12-5 and TRBJ2-2; 8 nucleotides match TRBD1. V was clipped by 3 bases and J by 0 bases; unmatched bases: 6. CDR1 and CDR2 (germline): LGHNT, FRNRAP. The CDR3 extends over 17 amino acids. Using reference TRBV12-5 and TRBJ2-2 for the parts outside the CDR3, the full variable domain is DARVTQTPRHKVTEMGQEVTMRCQPILGHNTVFWYRQTMMQGLELLAYFRNRAPLDDSGMPKDRFSAEMPDATLATLKIQPSEPRDSAVYFCASGFEDRESNTGELFFGEGSRLTVL.